A single sample is the source of the 11 T cell receptor beta chains below, sequenced in a study of T cell responses to AZD1222 COVID-19 vaccine. The assay was immunoSEQ multiplex PCR, and TCRdb's table has in-frame clones only and misses some. The sample has 150,000 to 200,000 clones; roughly 92% are singletons. Sequencing was performed on peripheral blood, taken on day 0 of AZD1222 vaccination. The receptors were gathered from an adult in good health.

The CDR3 DNA reads as TGTGCCTGGAGTGCGCTACAAGAGACCCAGTACTTC. Translated: CAWSALQETQYF. The J gene is TRBJ2-5, the V gene TRBV30; no reliable D call. V was cut by 1 base and J by 2 bases, with 5 bases left in between. The CDR3 contains 12 residues. Germline V gene sequence: CDR1 GTSNPN, CDR2 SVGIG (reference sequence).

The chain is built from TRBV28 and TRBJ1-4; D unresolved. Germline V CDR1 and CDR2: MDHEN, SYDVKM. There are 15 residues in the CDR3. The V end lost 3 bases, the J end lost 4 bases, and 12 bases lay between the germline ends. CDR3 coding DNA: TGTGCCAGCAGTTTCCCGGGGTCGGGTAATGAAAAACTGTTTTTT. Translation gives CASSFPGSGNEKLFF. Full variable domain (remainder filled in from reference TRBV28 and TRBJ1-4): DVKVTQSSRYLVKRTGEKVFLECVQDMDHENMFWYRQDPGLGLRLIYFSYDVKMKEKGDIPEGYSVSREKKERFSLILESASTNQTSMYLCASSFPGSGNEKLFFGSGTQLSVL.

The chain uses TRBV28 and TRBJ2-7; 7 nucleotides line up with TRBD2. Germline values: CDR1 MDHEN, CDR2 SYDVKM. The CDR3 spans 15 residues. V shed 6 bases, J shed 0 bases, and the junction held 8 bases outside the gene matches. Written as DNA, the CDR3 is TGTGCCAGCAGGGGCCGGGACTACAGCTCCTACGAGCAGTACTTC. Residues: CASRGRDYSSYEQYF.

V is TRBV5-5 and J is TRBJ2-3; D gene uncertain. Trimming shortened V by 4 bases and J by 1 base, and 10 bases separated the two germline ends. From germline, CDR1 is SGHKS and CDR2 YYEKEE (reference sequence). The CDR3 contains 14 residues. CDR3 protein: CASSVHTGTDTQYF. CDR3 sequence (DNA): TGTGCCAGCAGCGTACACACAGGCACAGATACGCAGTATTTT.

The CDR3 reads CASSPPNYGYTF. Here the CDR3 DNA reads TGTGCCAGCAGCCCCCCTAACTATGGCTACACCTTC. The chain combines TRBV7-9 with TRBJ1-2; no clear D gene. Germline CDR1 SEHNR, CDR2 FQNEAQ (reference sequence). The CDR3 covers 12 residues. V lost 5 bases and J lost 0, with 4 bases in between.

The chain has TRBV15 and TRBJ1-6; 8 nucleotides align to TRBD1. The CDR3 is made up of 16 amino acids. Germline values: CDR1 LNHNV, CDR2 YYDKDF (reference sequence). After removal of 0 bases from V and 7 bases from J, the junction contained 5 bases not matched to a gene. Written as DNA, the CDR3 is TGTGCCACCAGCAGAGATGGAACAGGGGGAAATTCACCCCTCCACTTT. Its translation: CATSRDGTGGNSPLHF.

This clone is a singleton in its sample. V is TRBV11-2 and J is TRBJ1-1; D gene ambiguous. This CDR3 contains 13 residues. Germline V gene sequence: CDR1 SGHAT, CDR2 FQNNGV. The V end was cut by 1 base, the J end by 5 bases, with 8 bases between. This chain's CDR3 is CASSLGERTEAFF. DNA for the CDR3: TGTGCCAGCAGCTTAGGGGAGAGAACTGAAGCTTTCTTT.

This sequence joins TRBV9 and TRBJ1-3; D is unresolved. Looked up from germline, CDR1 is SGDLS and CDR2 is YYNGEE. The CDR3 extends over 14 amino acids. Trimming took off 3 bases at V and 4 bases at J, with 11 bases between the two ends. Here the CDR3 reads CASSGADSGNTIYF. CDR3 nucleotides: TGTGCCAGCAGCGGCGCGGACTCGGGAAACACCATATATTTT.

This sequence joins TRBV5-6 and TRBJ2-7; weak D call: TRBD2 (5 bases). Germline loops: CDR1 SGHDT, CDR2 YYEEEE. This CDR3 is 15 amino acids long. V was clipped by 4 bases and J by 4 bases, with 18 bases between them. CDR3 residues: CASSPVPGITYEQYF. DNA of the CDR3: TGTGCCAGCAGCCCGGTCCCGGGGATAACATACGAGCAGTACTTC.

The chain carries TRBV4-1 and TRBJ1-1; D might be TRBD1 (5 bases). The CDR3 covers 12 residues. Germline V CDR1 and CDR2: MGHRA, YSYEKL. V was cut by 0 bases and J by 6 bases, with 5 bases left in between. Written as DNA, the CDR3 is TGCGCCAGCAGCCAAGACAGGGCTGAAGCTTTCTTT. Amino acid sequence: CASSQDRAEAFF.

The chain combines TRBV5-4 with TRBJ1-3; D is unresolved. The CDR3 is made up of 15 amino acids. CDR1 and CDR2 from the germline V gene are SGHNT and YYREEE (reference sequence). V was trimmed by 4 bases and J by 0 bases, leaving 11 bases between them. The chain's CDR3 is CASSHSETSGNTIYF. CDR3 coding DNA: TGTGCCAGCAGCCACTCAGAGACCTCTGGAAACACCATATATTTT.